This T cell receptor beta chain was identified in a study of blood T cell repertoires in COVID-19. Turning to the study itself: Samples of COVID-19 (acute and convalescent) were obtained from the United States, Italy and Spain.

Seattle enrolled patients during active infection and tracked them longitudinally. Clones were read by immunoSEQ multiplex PCR, and TCRdb kept only the in-frame ones, dropping some. This sample has 290,000 or so clones, with approximately 89% found just once. The germline V gene has CDR1 SEHNR and CDR2 FQNEAQ (reference sequence). The CDR3 spans 17 residues. With V trimmed by 1 base and J by 5 bases, 9 bases remained unmatched. This TCR was recovered from a woman aged 25 to 45 with COVID-19, enrolled during active disease. The sequenced sample consisted of peripheral blood. This rearrangement joins TRBV7-9 to TRBJ2-1; 9 bases are shared with TRBD2. The CDR3 DNA sequence: TGTGCCAGCAGCTTAGGAAATACACTAGCGGGTAACAATGAGCAGTTCTTC. Its protein product is CASSLGNTLAGNNEQFF.